A selection of T cell receptor beta chains follows, all from one sample in a study of cytomegalovirus exposure and HLA in healthy donors. Repertoires were generated with immunoSEQ multiplex PCR, while TCRdb's copy carries only in-frame clones and drops some. This sample yields fewer than 150,000 clones, of which almost 85% are seen a single time; about 27% belongs to the top ten. Sequencing was performed on PBMCs. The receptors originated from a man aged 25 to 40 in good health and CMV-seropositive. Both conserved end residues are part of each CDR3. D genes are given only for firm matches. The size entry is marked missing in some rows and otherwise reads once, few, many or a size class.

.	.	TRBV5-1	TRBJ1-6	CASSSQGKDNSPLHF	TGCGCCAGCAGCTCGCAGGGAAAGGATAATTCACCCCTCCACTTT
TRBD1	.	TRBV18	TRBJ1-3	CASSPGQTPGNTIYF	TGTGCCAGCTCACCGGGACAGACCCCTGGAAACACCATATATTTT
TRBD1	.	TRBV5-1	TRBJ2-1	CASSQGTGVYNGQFF	TGCGCCAGCAGCCAGGGGACAGGGGTATACAATGGGCAGTTCTTC
TRBD1	.	TRBV30	TRBJ2-2	CAWKDRGRTGELFF	TGTGCCTGGAAAGACAGGGGGCGCACCGGGGAGCTGTTTTTT
.	.	TRBV6-6	TRBJ1-2	CASYPPPAGYGYTF	TGTGCCAGCTACCCCCCACCGGCGGGCTATGGCTACACCTTC
.	.	TRBV10-3	TRBJ1-6	CAISETGRPNSPLHF	TGTGCCATCAGTGAGACAGGGAGACCTAATTCACCCCTCCACTTT
.	.	TRBV13	TRBJ2-2	CASSLNKVSGELFF	TGTGCCAGCAGCTTAAACAAAGTCTCGGGGGAGCTGTTTTTT
.	.	TRBV5-4	TRBJ2-1	CASSSTPGGDEQFF	TGTGCCAGCAGCTCCACCCCGGGGGGCGATGAGCAGTTCTTC
.	.	TRBV9	TRBJ2-2	CASSVSTGTTGELFF	TGTGCCAGCAGCGTATCAACAGGGACCACCGGGGAGCTGTTTTTT
.	.	TRBV9	TRBJ2-3	CASSVGLAGQNTQYF	TGTGCCAGCAGCGTAGGCCTAGCTGGTCAAAATACGCAGTATTTT
.	once	TRBV7-2	TRBJ2-1	CASSFTGDYNEQFF	TGTGCCAGCAGTTTTACGGGGGACTACAATGAGCAGTTCTTC
.	.	TRBV11-2	TRBJ2-7	CASSFLWGDEQYF	TGTGCCAGCAGCTTCCTTTGGGGGGACGAGCAGTACTTC
TRBD2	.	TRBV4-2	TRBJ2-1	CASSQAVGAAGGANEQFF	TGTGCCAGCAGCCAAGCTGTAGGGGCGGCGGGAGGCGCCAATGAGCAGTTCTTC
.	.	TRBV20-1	TRBJ1-3	CSATSGNTIYF	TGCAGTGCGACAAGTGGAAACACCATATATTTT
TRBD1	.	TRBV7-2	TRBJ2-1	CASSLDRGGNEQFF	TGTGCCAGCAGCTTAGACAGGGGTGGCAATGAGCAGTTCTTC
TRBD2	.	TRBV9	TRBJ2-3	CASSSGLAGGRDTQYF	TGTGCCAGCAGTTCCGGACTAGCGGGGGGCAGAGATACGCAGTATTTT
.	few	TRBV5-6	TRBJ1-1	CASTRGYTEAFF	TGTGCCAGTACCAGGGGCTACACTGAAGCTTTCTTT
TRBD1	few	TRBV5-4	TRBJ2-2	CASSMDRGRITGELFF	TGTGCCAGCAGCATGGACAGGGGGCGAATTACCGGGGAGCTGTTTTTT
.	.	TRBV9	TRBJ2-2	CASSVVQEAGELFF	TGTGCCAGCAGCGTAGTTCAGGAAGCCGGGGAGCTGTTTTTT
TRBD1	once	TRBV25-1	TRBJ1-4	CASSAPGQGNEKLFF	TGTGCCAGCAGTGCTCCGGGACAGGGGAATGAAAAACTGTTTTTT
.	.	TRBV5-1	TRBJ1-1	CASSVGGGGNTEAFF	TGCGCCAGCAGTGTCGGGGGCGGGGGAAACACTGAAGCTTTCTTT
TRBD2	.	TRBV29-1	TRBJ2-7	CSVVGEGGEQYF	TGCAGCGTTGTGGGGGAGGGAGGGGAGCAGTACTTC
TRBD2	.	TRBV7-3	TRBJ2-3	CASSRTSGTDTQYF	TGTGCCAGCAGCCGGACTAGCGGCACAGATACGCAGTATTTT
.	many	TRBV2	TRBJ2-7	CASSWRGPAYEQYF	TGTGCCAGCAGTTGGCGGGGGCCAGCCTACGAGCAGTACTTC
TRBD2	.	TRBV2	TRBJ2-5	CASSEGLAGRTQYF	TGTGCCAGCAGTGAAGGACTAGCGGGGCGGACCCAGTACTTC
.	.	TRBV5-6	TRBJ2-3	CASSPPPGLHSTDTQYF	TGTGCCAGCAGCCCACCCCCGGGACTCCATAGCACAGATACGCAGTATTTT
.	.	TRBV27	TRBJ1-5	CASSSGQLPDQPQHF	TGTGCCAGCAGTTCTGGACAGCTACCCGATCAGCCCCAGCATTTT
.	few	TRBV7-9	TRBJ2-1	CASRDSQVNEQFF	TGTGCCAGCAGGGACAGTCAAGTAAATGAGCAGTTCTTC
TRBD1	.	TRBV5-1	TRBJ2-3	CASSPGTGGTDTQYF	TGCGCCAGCAGCCCTGGGACAGGTGGCACAGATACGCAGTATTTT
.	.	TRBV6-5	TRBJ2-5	CASSYSMGRGETQYF	TGTGCCAGCAGTTACTCGATGGGTCGGGGAGAGACCCAGTACTTC
.	.	TRBV9	TRBJ2-4	CASSVNPPGIQYF	TGTGCCAGCAGCGTAAACCCCCCGGGCATTCAGTACTTC
.	.	TRBV4-2	TRBJ2-2	CASSQSDSSNTGELFF	TGTGCCAGCAGCCAAAGCGACAGCAGTAACACCGGGGAGCTGTTTTTT
.	.	TRBV7-9	TRBJ2-5	CASSPGGPQETQYF	TGTGCCAGCAGCCCCGGGGGGCCCCAAGAGACCCAGTACTTC
TRBD2	.	TRBV2	TRBJ2-5	CASSPGLAGGETQYF	TGTGCCAGCAGTCCCGGACTAGCGGGGGGAGAGACCCAGTACTTC
.	.	TRBV9	TRBJ2-6	CASSLRAGGSGANVLTF	TGTGCCAGCAGCCTGCGGGCTGGCGGCTCTGGGGCCAACGTCCTGACTTTC
.	once	TRBV4-3	TRBJ2-5	CASSQQTGKPPQETQYF	TGCGCCAGCAGCCAGCAAACAGGGAAGCCCCCTCAAGAGACCCAGTACTTC
.	once	TRBV9	TRBJ2-7	CASSFQGFNEQYF	TGTGCCAGCAGCTTCCAGGGATTCAACGAGCAGTACTTC
.	.	TRBV7-2	TRBJ1-2	CASSSPGLYPYGYTF	TGTGCCAGCAGCTCCCCTGGGCTGTATCCCTATGGCTACACCTTC
TRBD2	.	TRBV11-2	TRBJ2-7	CASSLEAGDPYEQYF	TGTGCCAGCAGCTTGGAAGCGGGAGATCCCTACGAGCAGTACTTC
.	.	TRBV10-3	TRBJ1-1	CAISGGGLFTEAFF	TGTGCCATCAGTGGGGGGGGGCTATTCACTGAAGCTTTCTTT
TRBD1	.	TRBV4-3	TRBJ1-1	CASRGGQRETEAFF	TGCGCCAGTCGAGGGGGACAGAGGGAAACTGAAGCTTTCTTT
.	once	TRBV21-1	TRBJ2-7	CASSPRRDEQYF	TGTGCCAGCAGCCCCCGGCGGGACGAGCAGTACTTC
.	.	TRBV7-9	TRBJ1-6	CASSSNRVKDNSPLHF	TGTGCCAGCAGCTCCAACAGGGTTAAGGATAATTCACCCCTCCACTTT
TRBD1	.	TRBV6-1	TRBJ1-2	CASSALQGYGYTF	TGTGCCAGCAGTGCTTTACAGGGGTATGGCTACACCTTC
.	.	TRBV7-6	TRBJ1-2	CASSPQGVQGYTF	TGTGCCAGCAGCCCCCAGGGCGTTCAGGGCTACACCTTC
TRBD2	.	TRBV7-2	TRBJ2-7	CASSGIAGEQYF	TGTGCCAGCAGCGGGATAGCGGGCGAGCAGTACTTC
TRBD2	.	TRBV6-5	TRBJ2-5	CASTLLAGAETQYF	TGTGCCAGCACGCTACTAGCGGGGGCCGAGACCCAGTACTTC